This T cell receptor (beta chain) was recovered during a study of blood T cell repertoires in COVID-19. Looked up from germline, CDR1 is MNHNY and CDR2 is SVGAGI (reference sequence). This CDR3 is built from 17 residues. The J segment lost 7 bases and the V segment lost 5 bases, leaving 16 bases of the junction unmatched. Per the original data handling: Nucleated cell counts were estimated from reference gene primer amplification. The table came from immunoSEQ multiplex PCR; TCRdb's copy has only in-frame clones and leaves some out. That table is the source of V, J and clone size, and D and trimming were worked out from the DNA. The sample has just over 150,000 clones; about 80% are singletons.

The V gene is TRBV6-6, the J gene TRBJ1-2; 10 nucleotides align to TRBD1. The receptor was derived from a woman in her forties with COVID-19, enrolled during active disease. The specimen sequenced was peripheral blood. The CDR3 DNA follows: TGTGCCAGCAGTCCCCTACAGACAGGGGGCGCGTTGGGTGGCTACACCTTC. It translates to CASSPLQTGGALGGYTF.